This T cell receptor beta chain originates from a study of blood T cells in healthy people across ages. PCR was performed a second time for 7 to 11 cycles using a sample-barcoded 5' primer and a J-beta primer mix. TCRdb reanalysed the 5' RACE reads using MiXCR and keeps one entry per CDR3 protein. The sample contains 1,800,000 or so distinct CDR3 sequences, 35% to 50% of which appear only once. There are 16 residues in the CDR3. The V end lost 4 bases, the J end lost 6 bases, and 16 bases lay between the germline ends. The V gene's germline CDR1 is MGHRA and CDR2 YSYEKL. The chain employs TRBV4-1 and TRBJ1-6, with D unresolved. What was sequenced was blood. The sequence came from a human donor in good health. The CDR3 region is CASSPGGFPPNSPLHF. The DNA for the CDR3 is TGCGCCAGCAGCCCGGGCGGATTTCCTCCTAATTCACCCCTCCACTTT.